This is a list of T cell receptor beta chains from one sample in a study of shared clonotypes between healthy human individuals. The protocol was immunoSEQ multiplex PCR, while the TCRdb copy is restricted to in-frame clones and leaves out a portion. The top ten clones hold more than 1.5% of a sample with roughly 2.1 million clones, approximately 94% of them seen once. Specimen: naive CD8+ T cells from PBMCs. These receptors came from a young man in good health. Some clones in this sample may be carry-over from other donors' samples. The CDR3 runs from the conserved cysteine through the conserved F or W. D genes are given only for firm matches. Clone size, where shown, is once, few, many, or a class for clones that have expanded.

TRBJ2-7,TRBV7-2,NA,NA,TGTGCCAGCATCCGCGACCCGCTTAGCCCCCTCTACGAGCAGTACTTC,CASIRDPLSPLYEQYF
TRBJ2-1,TRBV5-1,NA,NA,TGCGCCAGCAGCTTGCGTCCGGGGCTCTCCTACAATGAGCAGTTCTTC,CASSLRPGLSYNEQFF
TRBJ2-7,TRBV7-3,NA,NA,TGTGCCAGCAGCTTGGTGGGCGCGAAGGGCGACGAGCAGTACTTC,CASSLVGAKGDEQYF
TRBJ1-1,TRBV19,NA,NA,TGTGCCAGTAGTATGGCCCTTCCCACTGAAGCTTTCTTT,CASSMALPTEAFF
TRBJ1-2,TRBV5-1,TRBD1,NA,TGCGCCAGCAGCTCCAGGACAGGTCCCTATGGCTACACCTTC,CASSSRTGPYGYTF
TRBJ2-2,TRBV7-2,NA,NA,TGTGCCAGGCCTACGCGGGGTCGGTTCACCGGGGAGCTGTTTTTT,CARPTRGRFTGELFF
TRBJ2-7,TRBV30,TRBD2,NA,TGTGCCTGGAGTGTTAGACTAGCCGATCCCTACGAGCAGTACTTC,CAWSVRLADPYEQYF
TRBJ2-5,TRBV19,NA,NA,TGTGCCAGTGATGGGGGGAAGGAGACCCAGTACTTC,CASDGGKETQYF
TRBJ2-1,TRBV27,NA,once,TGTGCCAGCAGTTTAAGGAGCGTCCGCTACAATGAGCAGTTCTTC,CASSLRSVRYNEQFF
TRBJ1-2,TRBV27,NA,NA,TGTGCCAGCAGTCCCGCTTTCCTCGCGGGGTATGGCTACACCTTC,CASSPAFLAGYGYTF
TRBJ2-7,TRBV14,TRBD2,NA,TGTGCCAGCAGCCCGGCTAGCGGGAGCCCTTACTACGAGCAGTACTTC,CASSPASGSPYYEQYF
TRBJ2-7,TRBV28,TRBD2,NA,TGTGCCAGCAGTCCCCGGAGGTCTAGCGGTTCCTACGAGCAGTACTTC,CASSPRRSSGSYEQYF
TRBJ1-3,TRBV9,NA,once,TGTGCCAGCAGCGTAGCGGGAGGGGGAAACACCATATATTTT,CASSVAGGGNTIYF
TRBJ2-2,TRBV28,NA,NA,TGTGCCAGCAGTTTTCGCCGCAGCACCGGGGAGCTGTTTTTT,CASSFRRSTGELFF
TRBJ2-7,TRBV9,TRBD1,NA,TGTGCCAGCAGCGTAGGGACAGGACGAATTAGCTCCTACGAGCAGTACTTC,CASSVGTGRISSYEQYF
TRBJ2-7,TRBV7-2,TRBD2,NA,TGTGCCAGCAGCTCCTTTTTTAGCGGGAGTATCTACGAGCAGTACTTC,CASSSFFSGSIYEQYF
TRBJ2-2,TRBV23-1,NA,NA,TGCGCCAGCAGTCAAAACCGGGACACAAACACCGGGGAGCTGTTTTTT,CASSQNRDTNTGELFF
TRBJ2-5,TRBV7-9,TRBD1,NA,TGTGCCAGCAGCGAAAGACGGACAGGCCAAGAGACCCAGTACTTC,CASSERRTGQETQYF
TRBJ1-4,TRBV6-5,TRBD1,NA,TGTGCCAGCAGTTACACAGGGGAGTTTGCAAAACTGTTTTTT,CASSYTGEFAKLFF
TRBJ2-1,TRBV4-2,NA,NA,TGTGCCAGCAGCCGCGGAACCTACAATGAGCAGTTCTTC,CASSRGTYNEQFF
TRBJ1-5,TRBV27,TRBD1,NA,TGTGCCAGCAGTAAAATAAGGGGACAGGGGGCCTATAGCAATCAGCCCCAGCATTTT,CASSKIRGQGAYSNQPQHF
TRBJ2-7,TRBV2,NA,NA,TGTGCCAGCAGTGTGGTGGAGATCTACGAGCAGTACTTC,CASSVVEIYEQYF
TRBJ1-6,TRBV27,TRBD1,NA,TGTGCCAGCAGTTTATCACAGGGGAGGAAGTCACCCCTCCACTTT,CASSLSQGRKSPLHF
TRBJ1-2,TRBV21-1,NA,NA,TGTGCCAGCAGCAAACGGAAGACAGGGGCGTTTAACTATGGCTACACCTTC,CASSKRKTGAFNYGYTF
TRBJ2-7,TRBV9,NA,NA,TGTGCCAGCAGCGTAGGGGACGGTAGCTACGAGCAGTACTTC,CASSVGDGSYEQYF
TRBJ1-2,TRBV27,TRBD1,few,TGTGCCAGCAGTTTTAACGGAGGGGGCGACTATGGCTACACCTTC,CASSFNGGGDYGYTF
TRBJ2-1,TRBV7-9,NA,NA,TGTGCCAGCAGTTTTGGGTGGGGCGACGAGCAGTTCTTC,CASSFGWGDEQFF
TRBJ2-7,TRBV4-1,NA,NA,TGCGCCAGCAGCCTTGATAGTCTAGCTTCCTACGAGCAGTACTTC,CASSLDSLASYEQYF
TRBJ2-1,TRBV28,NA,NA,TGTGCCAGCAGTTTAAGGCGGGAACTAGACTCGGAGCAGTTCTTC,CASSLRRELDSEQFF
TRBJ2-7,TRBV4-3,NA,once,TGCGCCAGCAGCCAAGTAGGAGGGGGAAACTACGAGCAGTACTTC,CASSQVGGGNYEQYF
TRBJ2-7,TRBV5-1,TRBD1,NA,TGCGCCAGCAGCCCTCGGGACAGGGTATTATCCTACGAGCAGTACTTC,CASSPRDRVLSYEQYF
TRBJ2-1,TRBV9,TRBD1,NA,TGTGCCAGCAGCGTTTGGACAGGGTCGTACAATGAGCAGTTCTTC,CASSVWTGSYNEQFF
TRBJ2-7,TRBV9,TRBD2,NA,TGTGCCAGCAGCCTAGGACTAGACTGGAGCTACGAGCAGTACTTC,CASSLGLDWSYEQYF
TRBJ2-7,TRBV5-8,TRBD2,NA,TGTGCCAGCAGCTTGGCCGGGACTAGCGGAACCTTGAGCTCCTACGAGCAGTACTTC,CASSLAGTSGTLSSYEQYF
TRBJ2-7,TRBV7-9,NA,NA,TGTGCCAGCAGCTTGGGCGACTTTTTATACGAGCAGTACTTC,CASSLGDFLYEQYF
TRBJ1-2,TRBV27,NA,NA,TGTGCCAGCAGTTTATCGGCGGTAACCCCACACTATGGCTACACCTTC,CASSLSAVTPHYGYTF
TRBJ2-2,TRBV7-6,TRBD1,NA,TGTGCCAGCAGCTTTACAGGGGGTGTTGCCGGGGAGCTGTTTTTT,CASSFTGGVAGELFF
TRBJ2-5,TRBV19,NA,once,TGTGCCAGTAGTATCCGGGAGCAAGAGACCCAGTACTTC,CASSIREQETQYF
TRBJ2-7,TRBV28,NA,NA,TGTGCCAGCAGTCCTTACGGGCTACGGGGACCGAGCTCCTACGAGCAGTACTTC,CASSPYGLRGPSSYEQYF
TRBJ2-1,TRBV28,TRBD2,NA,TGTGCCATCATCGGGGGCGGGAGGGCCATCCATGAGCAGTTCTTC,CAIIGGGRAIHEQFF
TRBJ2-2,TRBV18,NA,NA,TGTGCCAGCTCACCATCGAGGGGGACCGGGGAGCTGTTTTTT,CASSPSRGTGELFF
TRBJ2-5,TRBV21-1,NA,NA,TGTGCCAGCAGCTCTTCCGCTAGCGGACACCAAGAGACCCAGTACTTC,CASSSSASGHQETQYF
TRBJ2-3,TRBV7-9,TRBD1,NA,TGTGCCAGCAGGCCGAGGACAGGGGGCTTCGGCACAGATACGCAGTATTTT,CASRPRTGGFGTDTQYF
TRBJ1-1,TRBV27,NA,NA,TGTGCCAGCAGGACGCAGGGGCTGAACACTGAAGCTTTCTTT,CASRTQGLNTEAFF
TRBJ2-1,TRBV7-6,TRBD2,NA,TGTGCCAGCAGCTTAGCGACTCGCGGGAGGGACAATGAGCAGTTCTTC,CASSLATRGRDNEQFF
TRBJ1-2,TRBV15,NA,many,TGTGCCACCAGCAGGGCAGCCATGGGGAGAACCTTC,CATSRAAMGRTF
TRBJ1-2,TRBV6-1,TRBD1,NA,TGTGCCAGCACCCAACAGGGGTTCAGGGGTGGCTACACCTTC,CASTQQGFRGGYTF
TRBJ2-2,TRBV11-2,NA,NA,TGTGCCAGCAGCGAAGTACTTACGAACACCGGGGAGCTGTTTTTT,CASSEVLTNTGELFF